This entry describes one T cell receptor (beta chain). Enrollment of patients from Seattle took place during active infection, with longitudinal follow-up. These data come from a study of blood T cell repertoires in COVID-19. Looking at the study overall: Nucleic acid was either cDNA or gDNA, and it came from T cells, B-cell-depleted T cells, or PBMCs.

Under the authors' procedure: By means of reference gene primer amplification, nucleated cell counts were estimated. Profiled with immunoSEQ multiplex PCR; TCRdb holds only in-frame clones, not every one. The D gene and trimming were derived from the DNA, and the V and J assignments and clone size from that table. Among a few hundred thousand clones listed, around 90% were seen once. The sample comprised peripheral blood. The receptor was derived from a woman aged 55-70 years with COVID-19, enrolled during active disease.

In DNA form, the CDR3 reads TGTGCCAGCAGCCCTCTGACGGGGGCCTACGAGCAGTACTTC. Protein: CASSPLTGAYEQYF. The chain is built from TRBV7-9 and TRBJ2-7, with a tentative D call TRBD2 (6 bases). This CDR3 region has 14 residues. The germline V gene encodes CDR1 SEHNR and CDR2 FQNEAQ (reference sequence). Trimming took 5 bases from V and 2 from J, leaving 13 bases between them. Full variable domain (outside the CDR3, taken from reference TRBV7-9 and TRBJ2-7): DTGVSQNPRHKITKRGQNVTFRCDPISEHNRLYWYRQTLGQGPEFLTYFQNEAQLEKSRLLSDRFSAERPKGSFSTLEIQRTEQGDSAMYLCASSPLTGAYEQYFGPGTRLTVT.